The present T cell receptor (beta chain) was sequenced within a study of T cell changes during pregnancy in multiple sclerosis. Assay used: immunoSEQ multiplex PCR; TCRdb lists only in-frame clones, some missing. The sample has fewer than 50,000 clones; around nine tenths are singletons. Trimming took 7 bases from V and 7 from J; bases not matched to a gene: 9. The CDR3 is made up of 14 amino acids. CDR1 and CDR2 from the germline V gene are SQVTM and ANQGSEA. The gene calls are TRBV29-1 and TRBJ1-5; the match to TRBD1 covers 11 bases. The source was CD4+ T cells from peripheral blood mononuclear cells, collected in the second trimester of pregnancy. This clonotype originated in a female donor in good health, enrolled as a control in a pregnancy study. The CDR3 region is CSAGQGVYGQPQHF. The CDR3 coding sequence is TGCAGCGCGGGACAGGGGGTTTATGGACAGCCCCAGCATTTT. Variable domain in full (rest from reference TRBV29-1 and TRBJ1-5): SAVISQKPSRDICQRGTSLTIQCQVDSQVTMMFWYRQQPGQSLTLIATANQGSEATYESGFVIDKFPISRPNLTFSTLTVSNMSPEDSSIYLCSAGQGVYGQPQHFGDGTRLSIL.